This T cell receptor (beta chain) was recorded in a study of radiotherapy plus CTLA-4 blockade in lung cancer. TCRdb's table, derived via immunoSEQ multiplex PCR, lists solely in-frame clones and lacks some. The sample contains approximately 89,000 clones, around 83% of which appear only once. The CDR3 covers 14 residues. From germline, CDR1 is SGHRS and CDR2 YFSETQ. The V end lost 0 bases, the J end lost 1 base, and 7 bases lay between the germline ends. This chain connects TRBV5-1 to TRBJ1-1; D is possibly TRBD1 (6 bases). The source of this sequence is a human donor with non-small cell lung cancer that progressed on radiotherapy plus ipilimumab. The sample consisted of peripheral blood, taken from a patient treated with radiotherapy plus ipilimumab. The CDR3 here is CASSLGTENTEAFF. DNA for the CDR3: TGCGCCAGCAGCTTGGGGACAGAGAACACTGAAGCTTTCTTT. Drawing the rest from reference TRBV5-1 and TRBJ1-1, the complete variable domain is KAGVTQTPRYLIKTRGQQVTLSCSPISGHRSVSWYQQTPGQGLQFLFEYFSETQRNKGNFPGRFSGRQFSNSRSEMNVSTLELGDSALYLCASSLGTENTEAFFGQGTRLTVV.